This entry lists 16 T cell receptor beta chains sequenced from one sample in a study of early T cells in non-severe SARS-CoV-2 infection. TCRdb re-called the 5' RACE reads through MiXCR, storing one row per CDR3 protein. The data show some 57,000 distinct CDR3 sequences, around 12% seen once. The sample comprised whole blood. These receptors all come from an adult who was a healthcare worker with PCR-confirmed SARS-CoV-2 infection or an uninfected control (not recorded which).

In its sample, this clonotype was seen many times. This chain links TRBV10-3 with TRBJ2-7; no firm D call. CDR3 length equals 12 residues. Trimming cost V 10 bases and J 6 bases, with 16 bases left between them. Germline CDR1 reads ENHRY; CDR2 reads SYGVKD. As DNA, the CDR3 is TGTGCCACCCTAGATGACGACGGCGAGCAGTACTTC. Encoded protein: CATLDDDGEQYF.

This clonotype was detected many times. The chain recombines TRBV20-1 with TRBJ2-3, with no clear D. The CDR3 has 16 residues. V lost 0 bases and J 1 base, leaving 14 bases between the germline ends. Germline CDR1 is DFQATT and CDR2 is SNEGSKA (reference sequence). CDR3 nucleotide sequence: TGCAGTGCTAGAGACCCTGCAAGTGGGGGCACAGATACGCAGTATTTT. Amino acid sequence: CSARDPASGGTDTQYF.

V gene TRBV7-2 combines with J gene TRBJ1-1; D not resolved. Germline V gene data show CDR1 as SGHTA and CDR2 as FQGNSA. V lost 5 bases, J lost 8 bases, and 15 bases lay in between. The CDR3 extends over 13 amino acids. DNA for the CDR3: TGTGCCAGCAGCAGCCGAGGGCGGGTAGAAGCTTTCTTT. Its translation: CASSSRGRVEAFF.

This clonotype came up many times. The chain recombines TRBV14 with TRBJ2-3; D uncertain. This CDR3 spans 14 amino acids. The V gene lost 1 base and the J gene lost 4 bases, with 9 bases spanning the gap. CDR1 SGHDN and CDR2 FVKESK come from the germline V gene. CDR3 residues: CASSQATVADTQYF. In DNA, the CDR3 is TGTGCCAGCAGCCAAGCAACGGTCGCAGATACGCAGTATTTT.

This clonotype was recorded at least ten times. The chain uses TRBV5-1 and TRBJ2-1, with 7 nucleotides matching TRBD2. Germline V gives CDR1 SGHRS, CDR2 YFSETQ. The CDR3 is 15 amino acids. Trimming cost V 6 bases and J 6 bases; bases outside gene matches: 12. CDR3 DNA sequence: TGCGCCAGCAACGACGATAGCGGGTTTTCCAATGAGCAGTTCTTC. It encodes CASNDDSGFSNEQFF.

This clonotype has a handful of counts. This rearrangement joins TRBV9 to TRBJ2-3; D is ambiguous. Per the germline V gene, CDR1 is SGDLS and CDR2 is YYNGEE. V dropped 4 bases and J dropped 6 bases, with 12 bases sitting between them. The CDR3 consists of 13 residues. Here the CDR3 reads CASSLSLRDTQYF. The CDR3 nucleotides are TGTGCCAGCAGCCTTTCCCTCCGGGATACGCAGTATTTT.

The genes are TRBV27 and TRBJ2-5, with D perhaps given as TRBD1 or TRBD2 (5 bases each). Germline V gene lookup returns CDR1 MNHEY and CDR2 SMNVEV (reference sequence). There are 14 residues in the CDR3. The V end lost 0 bases, the J end lost 4 bases, and 9 bases lay between the germline ends. The CDR3 region is CASSLSVGGETQYF. The CDR3 DNA sequence: TGTGCCAGCAGTTTATCGGTTGGGGGAGAGACCCAGTACTTC.

This clonotype was counted between two and nine times. The V call is TRBV28, the J call TRBJ1-1; D is ambiguous. With 4 bases removed from V and 0 bases from J, the gap between germline ends came to 6 bases. Germline V gene data show CDR1 as MDHEN and CDR2 as SYDVKM. The CDR3 covers 13 residues. The CDR3 loop reads CASSSGVNTEAFF. DNA for the CDR3: TGTGCCAGCAGTTCAGGAGTGAACACTGAAGCTTTCTTT.

This clonotype was picked up a small number of times. This rearrangement joins TRBV9 to TRBJ1-4; no firm D call. V shed 4 bases and J shed 10 bases, with 17 bases lying between them. Germline loops: CDR1 SGDLS, CDR2 YYNGEE. There are 14 residues in the CDR3. DNA for the CDR3: TGTGCCAGCAGCCTTGATGGGTCCGTGGGAAAACTGTTTTTT. This translates into CASSLDGSVGKLFF.

This clonotype has a count of ten or more. CDR3 nucleotide sequence: TGCAGTGCTTACCAGGGGGGGGCTAATGAAAAACTGTTTTTT. Residues: CSAYQGGANEKLFF. The chain is built from TRBV20-1 and TRBJ1-4; 7 nucleotides match TRBD1. The CDR3 consists of 14 residues. CDR1 DFQATT and CDR2 SNEGSKA come from the germline V gene (reference sequence). J gave up 3 bases and V 5 bases, and 6 bases lay outside the gene matches.

V and J are TRBV7-2 and TRBJ1-1, with D unresolved. The CDR3 runs to 13 residues. The germline V gene has CDR1 SGHTA and CDR2 FQGNSA. The V end lost 2 bases, the J end lost 0 bases, and 4 bases lay between the germline ends. CDR3 bases: TGTGCCAGCAGCTTAATTATGAACACTGAAGCTTTCTTT. Residues: CASSLIMNTEAFF.

This chain connects TRBV11-2 to TRBJ2-3; maybe TRBD2 (5 bases). The CDR3 loop spans 16 amino acids. V was pared by 0 bases and J by 4 bases, with 14 bases between. The germline CDR1 and CDR2 sequences are SGHAT and FQNNGV. The CDR3 sequence is CASSLDRNGISDTQYF. CDR3 DNA: TGTGCCAGCAGCTTAGATCGGAACGGGATCTCAGATACGCAGTATTTT.

The rearrangement links TRBV5-1 to TRBJ2-5, with D perhaps given as TRBD1 or TRBD2 (5 bases each). Between the trimmed V and J ends, which lost 0 bases and 4 bases, there was a span of 10 bases. In germline, CDR1 is SGHRS, CDR2 YFSETQ. This CDR3 has 14 amino acids. The CDR3 DNA is TGCGCCAGCAGCTTGGCCGGGACGGGAGAGACCCAGTACTTC. The encoded protein is CASSLAGTGETQYF.

The gene calls are TRBV12-3 or TRBV12-4 and TRBJ2-3; D unresolved. The V end was cut by 3 bases, the J end by 5 bases, with 9 bases between. The CDR3 runs 13 residues. The CDR3 is CASSFSQLDTQYF. For the CDR3, the DNA is TGTGCCAGCAGTTTCAGTCAGTTAGATACGCAGTATTTT.

This chain links TRBV5-1 with TRBJ2-6; D possibly corresponds to TRBD2 (6 bases). Germline V gives CDR1 SGHRS, CDR2 YFSETQ. The CDR3 sequence is 19 residues long. Trimming cost V 3 bases and J 0 bases, with 19 bases left between them. CDR3 DNA: TGCGCCAGCAGCTCTGACTTTGCAAGCGGGCACTCTGGGGCCAACGTCCTGACTTTC. Amino acid sequence: CASSSDFASGHSGANVLTF.

This clonotype was observed a handful of times. The J gene is TRBJ2-7, the V gene TRBV20-1; 7 bases are a match to TRBD2. With V trimmed by 8 bases and J by 0 bases, 4 bases remained unmatched. This CDR3 is 12 amino acids long. The germline V gene encodes CDR1 DFQATT and CDR2 SNEGSKA (reference sequence). The CDR3 region is CSLSGGSYEQYF. The CDR3 bases are TGCAGTCTCTCGGGGGGCTCCTACGAGCAGTACTTC.